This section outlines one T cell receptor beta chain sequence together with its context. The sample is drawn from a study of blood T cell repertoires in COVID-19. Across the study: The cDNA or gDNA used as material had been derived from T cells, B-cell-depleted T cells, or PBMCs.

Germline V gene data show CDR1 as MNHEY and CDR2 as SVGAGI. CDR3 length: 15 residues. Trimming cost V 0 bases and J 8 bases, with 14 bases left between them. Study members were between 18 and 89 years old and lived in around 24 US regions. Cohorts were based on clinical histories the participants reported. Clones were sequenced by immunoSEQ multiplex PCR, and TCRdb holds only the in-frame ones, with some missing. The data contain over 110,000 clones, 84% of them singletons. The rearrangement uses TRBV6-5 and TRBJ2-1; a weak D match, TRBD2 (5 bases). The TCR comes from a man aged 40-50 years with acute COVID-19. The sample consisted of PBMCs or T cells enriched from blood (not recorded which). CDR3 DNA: TGTGCCAGCAGTTACTCCCTGCTAGCTAAGCATGAGCAGTTCTTC. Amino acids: CASSYSLLAKHEQFF.